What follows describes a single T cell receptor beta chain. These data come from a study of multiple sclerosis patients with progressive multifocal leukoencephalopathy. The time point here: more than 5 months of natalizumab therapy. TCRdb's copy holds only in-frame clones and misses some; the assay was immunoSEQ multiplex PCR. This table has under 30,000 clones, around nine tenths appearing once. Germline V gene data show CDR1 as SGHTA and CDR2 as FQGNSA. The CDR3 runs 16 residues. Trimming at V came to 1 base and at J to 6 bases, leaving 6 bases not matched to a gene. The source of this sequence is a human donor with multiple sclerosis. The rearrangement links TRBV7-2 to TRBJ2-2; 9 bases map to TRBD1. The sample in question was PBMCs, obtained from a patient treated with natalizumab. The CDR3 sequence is CASSLGGTGYAGELFF. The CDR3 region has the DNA TGTGCCAGCAGCTTAGGCGGGACAGGGTATGCCGGGGAGCTGTTTTTT. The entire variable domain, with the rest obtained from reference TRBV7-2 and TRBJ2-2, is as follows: GAGVSQSPSNKVTEKGKDVELRCDPISGHTALYWYRQSLGQGLEFLIYFQGNSAPDKSGLPSDRFSAERTGGSVSTLTIQRTQQEDSAVYLCASSLGGTGYAGELFFGEGSRLTVL.